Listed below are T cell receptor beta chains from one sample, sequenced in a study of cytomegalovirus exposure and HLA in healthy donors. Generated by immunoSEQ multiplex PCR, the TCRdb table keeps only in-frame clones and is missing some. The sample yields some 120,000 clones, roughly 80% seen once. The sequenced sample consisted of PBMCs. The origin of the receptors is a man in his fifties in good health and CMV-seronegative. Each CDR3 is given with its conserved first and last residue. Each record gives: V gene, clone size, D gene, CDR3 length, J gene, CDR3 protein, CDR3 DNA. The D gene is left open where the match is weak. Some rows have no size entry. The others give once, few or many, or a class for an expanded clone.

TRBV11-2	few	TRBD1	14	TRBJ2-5	CASREPGQRIGQYF	TGTGCCAGCAGAGAACCGGGACAGCGAATTGGGCAGTACTTC
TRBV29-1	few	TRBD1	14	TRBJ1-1	CSVGRQGVAGEAFF	TGCAGCGTTGGTAGACAGGGGGTCGCGGGTGAAGCTTTCTTT
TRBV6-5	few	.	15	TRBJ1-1	CASSYGWSPGAEAFF	TGTGCCAGCAGTTACGGGTGGTCACCGGGGGCTGAAGCTTTCTTT
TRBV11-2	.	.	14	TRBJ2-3	CASNKGRITDTQYF	TGTGCCAGCAACAAGGGGCGGATCACAGATACGCAGTATTTT
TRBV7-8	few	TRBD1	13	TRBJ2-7	CASSEGTGYEQYF	TGTGCCAGCAGCGAAGGGACAGGCTACGAGCAGTACTTC
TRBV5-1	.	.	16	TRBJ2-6	CASSEGYYSGANVLTF	TGCGCCAGCAGTGAGGGATATTACTCTGGGGCCAACGTCCTGACTTTC
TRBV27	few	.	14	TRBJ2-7	CASSSPTGSHEQYF	TGTGCCAGCAGTTCGCCGACAGGATCCCACGAGCAGTACTTC
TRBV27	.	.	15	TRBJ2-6	CASSPRGGGANVLTF	TGTGCCAGCAGCCCCAGGGGCGGTGGGGCCAACGTCCTGACTTTC
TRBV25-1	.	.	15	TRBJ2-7	CASSGPHRTSYEQYF	TGTGCCAGCAGTGGACCGCACAGGACCTCCTACGAGCAGTACTTC
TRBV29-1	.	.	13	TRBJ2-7	CSVELQESYEQYF	TGCAGCGTTGAACTACAGGAATCCTACGAGCAGTACTTC
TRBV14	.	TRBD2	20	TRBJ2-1	CASSLKPGLAGGIFYNEQFF	TGTGCCAGCAGCCTCAAACCGGGACTAGCGGGAGGGATCTTTTACAATGAGCAGTTCTTC
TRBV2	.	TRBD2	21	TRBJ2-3	CASSGTSGSTRFFGSTDTQYF	TGTGCCAGCAGTGGGACTAGCGGGAGTACCAGATTTTTCGGAAGCACAGATACGCAGTATTTT
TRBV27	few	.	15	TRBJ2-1	CASSFDWRAGNEQFF	TGTGCCAGCAGTTTCGATTGGAGGGCGGGCAATGAGCAGTTCTTC
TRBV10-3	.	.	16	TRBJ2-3	CAISYPGQPQGDTQYF	TGTGCCATCAGTTACCCCGGACAGCCACAAGGAGATACGCAGTATTTT
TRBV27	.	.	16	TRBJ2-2	CASSLYQRGGTGELFF	TGTGCCAGCAGTTTATACCAAAGGGGGGGCACCGGGGAGCTGTTTTTT
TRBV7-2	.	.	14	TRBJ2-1	CASSLNPNGDEQFF	TGTGCCAGCAGCTTAAACCCTAACGGGGATGAGCAGTTCTTC
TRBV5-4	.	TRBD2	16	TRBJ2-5	CASSPGLAGGWETQYF	TGTGCCAGCAGCCCGGGACTAGCGGGAGGATGGGAGACCCAGTACTTC
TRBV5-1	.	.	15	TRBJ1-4	CASSLGTSPLEKLFF	TGCGCCAGCAGCTTGGGGACATCGCCCCTTGAAAAACTGTTTTTT
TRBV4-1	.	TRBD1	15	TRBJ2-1	CASSQSGTGSAEQFF	TGCGCCAGCAGCCAATCCGGGACAGGGTCCGCTGAGCAGTTCTTC
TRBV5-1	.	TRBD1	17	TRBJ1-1	CASSPTGASRGNTEAFF	TGCGCCAGCAGCCCGACAGGGGCCTCAAGGGGAAACACTGAAGCTTTCTTT
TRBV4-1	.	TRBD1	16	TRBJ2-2	CASSSRQGANTGELFF	TGCGCCAGCAGCTCCCGACAGGGTGCGAACACCGGGGAGCTGTTTTTT
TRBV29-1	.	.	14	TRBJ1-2	CSVEETGSVYGYTF	TGCAGCGTTGAAGAGACAGGATCTGTCTATGGCTACACCTTC
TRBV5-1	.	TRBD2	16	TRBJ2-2	CASSYKRETWTGELFF	TGCGCCAGCAGCTATAAGCGGGAGACGTGGACCGGGGAGCTGTTTTTT
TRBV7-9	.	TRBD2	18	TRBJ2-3	CASSWRMVAGGLGDTQYF	TGTGCCAGCAGCTGGAGAATGGTAGCGGGAGGGCTTGGAGATACGCAGTATTTT